This T cell receptor (beta chain) is from a study of T-cell memory formation after mild COVID-19. In TCRdb, the 5' RACE reads were re-called with MiXCR into one record per CDR3 protein. The sample records 120,000 to 150,000 distinct CDR3 sequences, over 6% being singletons. CDR3 size: 13 residues. V was pared by 5 bases and J by 6 bases, with 10 bases between. CDR1 and CDR2 (germline): SGHNT, YENEEA. This clonotype was seen more than once but under ten times. The TCR sequence derives from an adult woman who had mild COVID-19 (a few samples of this study predate the infection). Cell type and time point are not known. Input material: PBMCs or a T cell subset sorted from them (not recorded which). The gene calls are TRBV11-3 and TRBJ2-2; D not resolved. The CDR3 coding sequence is TGTGCCAGCAGCCAGGCCCAGGCCGGGGAGCTGTTTTTT. Translation gives CASSQAQAGELFF.